This T cell receptor beta chain stems from a study of technical replicates of blood from several donors (dated by TCRdb to about 2017). CDR1 SGHTA and CDR2 FQGTGA are derived from the germline V gene. V lost 6 bases and J lost 0 bases; the stretch between them is 12 bases long. The cysteine opens and the phenylalanine closes a CDR3 of 16 amino acids. CDR3 DNA is the only sequence kept; it has 48 bases, read in frame from the first base. Worth noting for this clone: Its antigen target is currently unknown. No per-base quality is available; no much larger clone lies one base away.

Libraries were prepared through the immunoSEQ multiplex PCR assay. TCRdb's version of the immuneACCESS table is confined to in-frame rearrangements and falls short of the full clone set. An unresolved V gene accounts for under half of the shortfall where checked; the remainder is of unknown origin. The sample records 87,000 or so clones, 92% of which are singletons. The ten biggest clones cover approximately 0.25% of the sample. This receptor was taken from a human donor in good health. The sequence is built from TRBV7-3 and TRBJ2-6; the D segment could be TRBD1, given 7 matching bases. Specimen: T cells isolated from PBMCs. Read as DNA, the sequence is TGTGCCAGCAGGTCAGGGGGGAGCTCTGGGGCCAACGTCCTGACTTTC. Its protein product is CASRSGGSSGANVLTF. Full variable domain (CDR3 extended with the reference TRBV7-3 and TRBJ2-6 proteins): GAGVSQTPSNKVTEKGKYVELRCDPISGHTALYWYRQSLGQGPEFLIYFQGTGAADDSGLPNDRFFAVRPEGSVSTLKIQRTERGDSAVYLCASRSGGSSGANVLTFGAGSRLTVL.